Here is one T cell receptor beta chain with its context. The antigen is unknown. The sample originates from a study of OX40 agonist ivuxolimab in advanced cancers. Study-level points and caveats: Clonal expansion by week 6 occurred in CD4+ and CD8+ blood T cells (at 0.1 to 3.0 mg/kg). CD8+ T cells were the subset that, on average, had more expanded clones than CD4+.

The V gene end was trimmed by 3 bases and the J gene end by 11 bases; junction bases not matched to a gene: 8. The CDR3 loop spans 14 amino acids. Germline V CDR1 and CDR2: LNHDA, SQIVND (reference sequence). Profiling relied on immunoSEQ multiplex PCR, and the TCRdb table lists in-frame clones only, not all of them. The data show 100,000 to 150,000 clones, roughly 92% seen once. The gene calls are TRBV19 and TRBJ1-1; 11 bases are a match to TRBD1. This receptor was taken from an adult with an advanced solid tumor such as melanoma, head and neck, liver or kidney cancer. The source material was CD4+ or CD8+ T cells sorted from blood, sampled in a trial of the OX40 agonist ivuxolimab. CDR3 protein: CASSIVRTGGRAFF. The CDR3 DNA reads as TGTGCCAGTAGTATCGTTCGGACAGGGGGCCGGGCTTTCTTT.